These 23 T cell receptor beta chains were sequenced from one sample in a study of a mutant IDH1 vaccine in newly diagnosed glioma. The table came from immunoSEQ multiplex PCR; TCRdb's copy has only in-frame clones and leaves some out. This table has 60,000 or so clones, about 80% appearing once. Documented time point: week 5, during vaccination. Doses of 300 ug of mutant IDH1 20-mer peptide were given with topical imiquimod. Their antigens are not known. The source was PBMCs, collected from a glioma patient whose treatment included an IDH1 peptide vaccine. The receptors originated from a woman in her fifties or sixties with glioma.

This chain joins TRBV27 and TRBJ1-5; D is perhaps TRBD1 (5 bases). CDR1 and CDR2 from the germline V gene are MNHEY and SMNVEV (reference sequence). CDR3 length equals 12 residues. Trimming removed 6 bases from V and 6 bases from J, with 9 bases in between. CDR3 in DNA: TGTGCCAGCAGCCTGGGGGGTCAGCCCCAGCATTTT. Its protein product is CASSLGGQPQHF.

The chain combines TRBV6-1 with TRBJ2-7; maybe TRBD2 (6 bases). Germline CDR1 and CDR2: MNHNS and SASEGT. The CDR3 length is 11 residues. With 4 bases removed from V and 7 bases from J, the gap between germline ends came to 8 bases. The CDR3 sequence: CASSVRGEQYF. The CDR3, as DNA: TGTGCCAGCAGTGTCCGGGGGGAGCAGTACTTC.

The chain is built from TRBV9 and TRBJ2-1, with 7 bases lining up with TRBD1. V lost 0 bases, J lost 8 bases, and 2 bases stayed unmatched. Germline-derived CDR1 and CDR2 are SGDLS and YYNGEE. This CDR3 has 13 amino acids. The chain's CDR3 is CASSVGQGDEQFF. CDR3 nucleotides: TGTGCCAGCAGCGTAGGACAGGGAGATGAGCAGTTCTTC.

This clone occurred a few times. This rearrangement joins TRBV18 to TRBJ1-2; D is perhaps TRBD1 (6 bases). The length of the CDR3 is 14 residues. Trimming pared 6 bases from V and 3 bases from J, leaving 14 bases between. From germline, CDR1 is KGHSH and CDR2 LQKENI. The CDR3 loop is CASSTQGTYYGYTF. The DNA of the CDR3 is TGTGCCAGCTCGACCCAGGGGACATACTATGGCTACACCTTC.

The chain employs TRBV4-1 and TRBJ1-2; D remains unclear. Germline V CDR1 and CDR2: MGHRA, YSYEKL. This CDR3 is 14 amino acids long. The germline V and J ends were trimmed by 1 base and 0 bases, with 6 bases remaining between them. The CDR3 DNA reads as TGCGCCAGCAGCCAAGCAGGAGCTAACTATGGCTACACCTTC. Translation: CASSQAGANYGYTF.

The gene calls are TRBV5-1 and TRBJ2-1; D uncertain. V lost 5 bases, J lost 9 bases, and 9 bases lay in between. The CDR3 extends over 11 amino acids. Germline V lookup: CDR1 SGHRS, CDR2 YFSETQ. The chain's CDR3 is CASSQTGEQFF. The CDR3 nucleotides read TGCGCCAGCAGTCAGACCGGTGAGCAGTTCTTC.

CDR3 loop: CASSPFGQGKEYEQYF. In nucleotides, the CDR3 is TGTGCCAGCAGCCCCTTCGGACAGGGTAAAGAATACGAGCAGTACTTC. The chain has TRBV28 and TRBJ2-7; 8 bases align to TRBD1. Germline V CDR1 and CDR2: MDHEN, SYDVKM. The CDR3 has 16 residues. V was clipped by 6 bases and J by 4 bases; unmatched bases: 14.

The J gene is TRBJ1-6, the V gene TRBV5-4; TRBD1 aligns across 11 bases. Germline V CDR1 and CDR2: SGHNT, YYREEE (reference sequence). The CDR3 has 17 amino acids. Trimming took 0 bases from V and 9 from J; bases not matched to a gene: 8. The CDR3 loop reads CASSLERDRGTASPLHF. CDR3 bases: TGTGCCAGCAGCTTGGAAAGGGACAGGGGGACAGCTTCACCCCTCCACTTT.

V gene TRBV9 combines with J gene TRBJ2-3; the D gene could be TRBD1 or TRBD2 (6 bases each). The CDR3 runs to 15 residues. Germline V lookup: CDR1 SGDLS, CDR2 YYNGEE. V gave up 1 base and J gave up 0 bases, with 9 bases separating them. The CDR3 loop is CASSVWGASTDTQYF. CDR3 nucleotide sequence: TGTGCCAGCAGCGTATGGGGGGCTAGCACAGATACGCAGTATTTT. The whole variable domain, filled in from reference TRBV9 and TRBJ2-3, reads DSGVTQTPKHLITATGQRVTLRCSPRSGDLSVYWYQQSLDQGLQFLIQYYNGEERAKGNILERFSAQQFPDLHSELNLSSLELGDSALYFCASSVWGASTDTQYFGPGTRLTVL.

The V gene is TRBV29-1, the J gene TRBJ2-7, with TRBD2 as a possible D gene (6 bases). This CDR3 region has 12 residues. V gave up 6 bases and J gave up 6 bases, with 15 bases separating them. From germline, CDR1 is SQVTM and CDR2 ANQGSEA. Here the CDR3 reads CSVEGTGVEQYF. The CDR3 bases are TGCAGCGTGGAGGGGACGGGGGTCGAGCAGTACTTC.

J is TRBJ2-3 and V is TRBV18; the D gene could be TRBD1 or TRBD2 (5 bases each). V was trimmed by 0 bases and J by 2 bases, leaving 9 bases between them. The CDR3 length is 15 residues. CDR1 is KGHSH and CDR2 is LQKENI in the germline V gene. CDR3 amino acids: CASSPPGRSTDTQYF. DNA for the CDR3: TGTGCCAGCTCACCACCGGGACGGTCCACAGATACGCAGTATTTT. The full variable domain, with the rest looked up from reference TRBV18 and TRBJ2-3, is NAGVMQNPRHLVRRRGQEARLRCSPMKGHSHVYWYRQLPEEGLKFMVYLQKENIIDESGMPKERFSAEFPKEGPSILRIQQVVRGDSAAYFCASSPPGRSTDTQYFGPGTRLTVL.

The chain has TRBV30 and TRBJ1-5; TRBD1 matches 9 bases. V lost 4 bases and J lost 6; bases outside the gene matches: 7. The germline V gene encodes CDR1 GTSNPN and CDR2 SVGIG (reference sequence). CDR3 length equals 14 residues. CDR3 bases: TGTGCCTGGACTGTAGGGACAGGGAGTCAGCCCCAGCATTTT. It codes for CAWTVGTGSQPQHF.

This clone was seen only once. The chain uses TRBV11-2 and TRBJ1-4; 8 bases line up with TRBD1. Germline-derived CDR1 and CDR2 are SGHAT and FQNNGV. The CDR3 has 17 residues. V lost 5 bases, J lost 2 bases, and 10 bases stayed unmatched. The CDR3 DNA follows: TGTGCCAGCAGCCGCAGGGGGCGGTCTACCACTAATGAAAAACTGTTTTTT. It specifies CASSRRGRSTTNEKLFF.

The chain joins TRBV2 to TRBJ1-1; D possibly corresponds to TRBD1 (5 bases). The CDR3 covers 15 residues. Germline assignment: CDR1 SNHLY and CDR2 FYNNEI. V was trimmed by 2 bases and J by 1 base, leaving 11 bases between them. The CDR3 here is CASSELGVRNTEAFF. CDR3 bases: TGTGCCAGCAGTGAATTGGGGGTCCGGAACACTGAAGCTTTCTTT.

This clone was detected once. The chain couples TRBV27 to TRBJ2-7, with TRBD2 identical over 11 bases. V lost 2 bases to trimming and J lost 3 bases; unmatched junction nucleotides: 24. The CDR3 spans 22 residues. CDR1 and CDR2 from the germline V gene are MNHEY and SMNVEV (reference sequence). The CDR3, as DNA: TGTGCCAGCAGTTTACCCCAGGGGGGCGGGGGGACTAGCGGTCTTTTGAGCTACGAGCAGTACTTC. It encodes CASSLPQGGGGTSGLLSYEQYF.

The gene calls are TRBV6-5 and TRBJ1-1, with D maybe TRBD1 (6 bases). This CDR3 contains 13 residues. The germline V gene encodes CDR1 MNHEY and CDR2 SVGAGI. V was shortened by 4 bases and J by 4 bases, with 10 bases between the two germline ends. CDR3 sequence reads: CASSWDIFTEAFF. The CDR3 coding sequence is TGTGCCAGCAGTTGGGACATATTCACTGAAGCTTTCTTT.

This chain uses TRBV4-1 with TRBJ2-2, with TRBD2 matching over 11 bases. Looked up from germline, CDR1 is MGHRA and CDR2 is YSYEKL. The CDR3 contains 16 residues. Trimming at V came to 3 bases and at J to 6 bases, leaving 6 bases not matched to a gene. In nucleotides, the CDR3 is TGCGCCAGCAGCCACGCTAGCGGGGGGAAACCCGGGGAGCTGTTTTTT. Its protein product is CASSHASGGKPGELFF.

The chain recombines TRBV9 with TRBJ1-1, with TRBD1 identical over 11 bases. V lost 0 bases, J lost 1 base, and 5 bases stayed unmatched. Per the germline V gene, CDR1 is SGDLS and CDR2 is YYNGEE. CDR3 length: 17 residues. The CDR3 reads CASSVDRDRGWNTEAFF. In nucleotides, the CDR3 is TGTGCCAGCAGCGTAGACCGGGACAGGGGGTGGAACACTGAAGCTTTCTTT.

This chain joins TRBV14 and TRBJ2-2, with D possibly matching TRBD1 (5 bases). The V gene lost 1 base and the J gene lost 8 bases, with 11 bases spanning the gap. CDR3 length: 14 amino acids. Germline V gives CDR1 SGHDN, CDR2 FVKESK. Here the CDR3 DNA reads TGTGCCAGCAGCCAAGTGGGGCCCGATGGGGAGCTGTTTTTT. Encoded protein: CASSQVGPDGELFF.

The gene calls are TRBV7-2 and TRBJ1-3; D is possibly TRBD1 (5 bases). Germline CDR1 is SGHTA and CDR2 is FQGNSA. V shed 6 bases and J shed 2 bases, with 17 bases lying between them. CDR3 length: 16 amino acids. CDR3 coding DNA: TGTGCCAGCAGACCGCCGGGAGGGGCGACTGGAAACACCATATATTTT. This sequence encodes CASRPPGGATGNTIYF.

This chain links TRBV4-3 with TRBJ1-6; 10 bases align to TRBD1. This CDR3 has 20 residues. Losses at the gene ends were 3 bases for V and 0 bases for J; bases not matched to a gene: 11. Germline values: CDR1 LGHNA, CDR2 YSLEER. The CDR3, as DNA: TGCGCCAGCAGCCAGGTCCATTGGGACAGGGGCCGCTCCTATAATTCACCCCTCCACTTT. Amino acids: CASSQVHWDRGRSYNSPLHF.

This rearrangement joins TRBV5-1 to TRBJ1-1, with D unclear. The V end was cut by 1 base, the J end by 4 bases, with 11 bases between. The CDR3 contains 14 residues. Germline CDR1 and CDR2: SGHRS and YFSETQ. CDR3 amino acids: CASSLFAVGTEAFF. Here the CDR3 DNA reads TGCGCCAGCAGCTTGTTCGCAGTCGGCACTGAAGCTTTCTTT. Full variable domain (missing parts from reference TRBV5-1 and TRBJ1-1): KAGVTQTPRYLIKTRGQQVTLSCSPISGHRSVSWYQQTPGQGLQFLFEYFSETQRNKGNFPGRFSGRQFSNSRSEMNVSTLELGDSALYLCASSLFAVGTEAFFGQGTRLTVV.

The chain joins TRBV21-1 to TRBJ2-3; the table's D call TRBD2 went unverified against the DNA. TRBV21-1 is classified as a pseudogene. The CDR3 runs 17 residues. The CDR3 DNA sequence: TGTGCCAGCAGCACCCAAGGACTAGCGGAAAACACAGATACGCAGTATTTT. This codes for CASSTQGLAENTDTQYF.